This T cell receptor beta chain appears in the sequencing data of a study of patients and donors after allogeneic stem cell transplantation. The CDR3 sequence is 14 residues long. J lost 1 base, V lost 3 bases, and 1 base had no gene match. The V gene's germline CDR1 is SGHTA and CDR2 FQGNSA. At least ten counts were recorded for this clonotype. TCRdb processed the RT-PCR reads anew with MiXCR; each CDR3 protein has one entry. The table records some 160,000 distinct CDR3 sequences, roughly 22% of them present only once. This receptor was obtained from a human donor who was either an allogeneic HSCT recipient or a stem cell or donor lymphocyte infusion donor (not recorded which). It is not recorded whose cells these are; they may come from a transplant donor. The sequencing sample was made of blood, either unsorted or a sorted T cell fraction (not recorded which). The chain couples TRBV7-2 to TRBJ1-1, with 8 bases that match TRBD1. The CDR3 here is CASSFGTGNTEAFF. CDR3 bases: TGTGCCAGCAGCTTCGGGACAGGGAACACTGAAGCTTTCTTT.